These 19 T cell receptor beta chains originate from one sample sequenced in a study of shared clonotypes between healthy human individuals. Assay used: immunoSEQ multiplex PCR; TCRdb lists only in-frame clones, some missing. This sample has almost 700,000 clones, with around 90% found just once. Cells designated naive CD8 were CD45RO-negative and were positively selected for CCR7, with terminally differentiated effector memory CD45RA+ cells excluded. Sequencing was carried out using naive CD8+ T cells sorted from blood. These TCRs come from a man aged 30 to 45 in good health.

The chain uses TRBV5-4 and TRBJ2-7, with 7 nucleotides matching TRBD2. This CDR3 comprises 14 residues. Germline CDR1 reads SGHNT; CDR2 reads YYREEE (reference sequence). Trimming cost V 3 bases and J 0 bases; bases outside gene matches: 3. The CDR3 region has the DNA TGTGCCAGCAGCTGGGGGGGAGGCTCCTACGAGCAGTACTTC. It is translated as CASSWGGGSYEQYF.

The V call is TRBV5-6, the J call TRBJ2-7; a weak D match, TRBD1 (5 bases). From germline, CDR1 is SGHDT and CDR2 YYEEEE. The length of the CDR3 is 14 residues. V lost 2 bases and J lost 3, with 12 bases in between. CDR3 sequence: CASSLEDNDYEQYF. CDR3 bases: TGTGCCAGCAGCTTAGAGGACAATGACTACGAGCAGTACTTC.

This chain joins TRBV7-9 and TRBJ1-4; D perhaps matches TRBD1 (6 bases). Germline CDR1 is SEHNR and CDR2 is FQNEAQ (reference sequence). The ends were cut back, 3 bases at V and 4 bases at J, with 9 bases in the middle. This CDR3 contains 14 residues. The CDR3 DNA is TGTGCCAGCAGCTTTGACAGGAGTAATGAAAAACTGTTTTTT. Residues: CASSFDRSNEKLFF.

The chain is built from TRBV11-3 and TRBJ2-7, with 10 bases aligning to TRBD2. V lost 1 base and J lost 7; bases outside the gene matches: 13. The CDR3 sequence is 17 residues long. CDR1 and CDR2 from the germline V gene are SGHNT and YENEEA. This chain's CDR3 is CASSLVGLGGLAYEQYF. CDR3 nucleotides: TGTGCCAGCAGCTTAGTCGGTTTGGGGGGACTAGCGTATGAGCAGTACTTC.

The CDR3 loop reads CASSLLRVTNTEAFF. The CDR3 bases are TGTGCCAGCAGCCTCCTCCGGGTAACGAACACTGAAGCTTTCTTT. The chain carries TRBV28 and TRBJ1-1; D call uncertain. This CDR3 comprises 15 residues. Germline lookup yields CDR1 MDHEN and CDR2 SYDVKM. V lost 6 bases and J lost 1, with 15 bases in between.

The CDR3 DNA reads TGTGCCAGCAGTGATGATCCCGGGGGCAGAACCGGGGAGCTGTTTTTT. Protein: CASSDDPGGRTGELFF. This chain joins TRBV6-1 and TRBJ2-2, with D perhaps assigned TRBD1 or TRBD2 (6 bases each). Per germline, CDR1 MNHNS and CDR2 SASEGT. This CDR3 contains 16 residues. V lost 3 bases to trimming and J lost 5 bases, with 16 bases between them.

The rearrangement uses TRBV11-2 and TRBJ2-7; 10 bases line up with TRBD2. After removal of 5 bases from V and 4 bases from J, the junction contained 11 bases not matched to a gene. CDR3 length equals 16 residues. Germline values: CDR1 SGHAT, CDR2 FQNNGV. The CDR3 here is CASSQFSGRARYEQYF. Written as DNA, the CDR3 is TGTGCCAGCAGCCAATTCAGCGGGAGGGCCCGATACGAGCAGTACTTC.

The chain joins TRBV7-8 to TRBJ2-7; D ambiguous. Germline values: CDR1 SGHVS, CDR2 FQNEAQ. This CDR3 has 15 amino acids. Trimming shortened V by 5 bases and J by 2 bases, and 16 bases separated the two germline ends. The chain's CDR3 is CASSLNPTGTYEQYF. As DNA, the CDR3 is TGTGCCAGCAGCCTAAACCCGACTGGCACCTACGAGCAGTACTTC.

The chain is built from TRBV10-2 and TRBJ2-7; a weak D match, TRBD1 (5 bases). The CDR3 covers 16 residues. The germline CDR1 and CDR2 sequences are WSHSY and SAAADI. V lost 5 bases, J lost 0 bases, and 17 bases lay in between. The CDR3 DNA is TGCGCCAGCAGTCAAGGACAACCCTTCGACTCCTACGAGCAGTACTTC. Translated: CASSQGQPFDSYEQYF.

A single count supports this clone. The gene calls are TRBV27 and TRBJ1-2; 8 positions match TRBD1. The trim removed 5 bases at V and 8 bases at J, leaving 19 bases unmatched. The CDR3 covers 17 residues. CDR1 is MNHEY, CDR2 SMNVEV, per germline (reference sequence). The CDR3 loop is CASSIRPGQGSLGGYTF. The CDR3 DNA sequence: TGTGCCAGCAGTATCCGCCCCGGACAGGGTTCCCTAGGAGGCTACACCTTC.

CDR3 nucleotide sequence: TGTGCCTGGAGTGTATCGCAGGGTGGCGGCTACACCTTC. Translating gives CAWSVSQGGGYTF. The chain joins TRBV30 to TRBJ1-2, with TRBD1 as a possible D gene (5 bases). CDR3 length: 13 amino acids. Germline V gives CDR1 GTSNPN, CDR2 SVGIG (reference sequence). The ends were cut back, 0 bases at V and 8 bases at J, with 13 bases in the middle. Drawing the rest from reference TRBV30 and TRBJ1-2, the complete variable domain is SQTIHQWPATLVQPVGSPLSLECTVEGTSNPNLYWYRQAAGRGLQLLFYSVGIGQISSEVPQNLSASRPQDRQFILSSKKLLLSDSGFYLCAWSVSQGGGYTFGSGTRLTVV.

About this clone: Other DNA sequences in the same sample also yield this CDR3. V is TRBV7-9 and J is TRBJ2-7; D call uncertain. Per germline, CDR1 SEHNR and CDR2 FQNEAQ (reference sequence). This CDR3 is 12 amino acids long. Trimming cost V 3 bases and J 1 base, with 4 bases left between them. CDR3 in amino acids: CASSLGSYEQYF. The CDR3 nucleotides read TGTGCCAGCAGCTTGGGGTCCTACGAGCAGTACTTC.

The chain uses TRBV27 and TRBJ2-1, with 9 bases matching TRBD2. The germline gives CDR1 MNHEY, CDR2 SMNVEV (reference sequence). V was pared by 2 bases and J by 3 bases, with 5 bases of the junction left unmatched. The CDR3 extends over 16 amino acids. Written as DNA, the CDR3 is TGTGCCAGCAGTTTAGAGGGGACTAGCTTCTACAATGAGCAGTTCTTC. Translating it yields CASSLEGTSFYNEQFF.

The chain links TRBV5-3 to TRBJ1-4, with D possibly being TRBD1 (5 bases). TRBV5-3 qualifies as an ORF whose function is uncertain. Trimming left V 2 bases short and J 8 bases short, with 16 bases between. This CDR3 spans 15 amino acids. CDR3: CARSFSGWQAEKLFF. The DNA for the CDR3 is TGTGCCAGAAGCTTCTCAGGGTGGCAGGCCGAAAAACTGTTTTTT.

The V gene is TRBV27, the J gene TRBJ1-1; TRBD1 matches 8 bases. V lost 6 bases to trimming and J lost 8 bases; unmatched junction nucleotides: 20. The CDR3 length is 17 residues. Germline values: CDR1 MNHEY, CDR2 SMNVEV (reference sequence). As DNA, the CDR3 is TGTGCCAGCAGGCCCGATGGGACAGGCACCTCCTCGGGCGAAGCTTTCTTT. It specifies CASRPDGTGTSSGEAFF.

The chain uses TRBV18 and TRBJ2-7; a weak D match, TRBD2 (9 bases). CDR3 length equals 20 residues. The V gene lost 2 bases and the J gene lost 2 bases, with 28 bases spanning the gap. Per the germline V gene, CDR1 is KGHSH and CDR2 is LQKENI. CDR3 loop: CASSPRQGAGSGRPAYEQYF. The CDR3 bases are TGTGCCAGCTCACCAAGGCAGGGGGCCGGTAGCGGGAGACCCGCCTACGAGCAGTACTTC.

The chain links TRBV7-9 to TRBJ2-3; unclear D gene. The CDR3 totals 16 residues. CDR1 SEHNR and CDR2 FQNEAQ come from the germline V gene (reference sequence). V was shortened by 6 bases and J by 6 bases, with 22 bases between the two germline ends. The CDR3 DNA follows: TGTGCCAGCAGATTATACAACGGCCCTCTGGGGGATACGCAGTATTTT. Its protein product is CASRLYNGPLGDTQYF.

J is TRBJ1-1 and V is TRBV6-5, with D possibly TRBD1 on 6 matching bases. Germline CDR1 reads MNHEY; CDR2 reads SVGAGI. V was clipped by 2 bases and J by 3 bases, with 10 bases between them. The CDR3 totals 14 residues. This chain's CDR3 is CASSYGGGYTEAFF. The CDR3 nucleotides are TGTGCCAGCAGTTACGGGGGCGGATACACTGAAGCTTTCTTT.

The chain combines TRBV7-2 with TRBJ1-2; the match to TRBD1 covers 8 bases. J lost 4 bases, V lost 1 base, and 2 bases had no gene match. This CDR3 is built from 14 residues. Per the germline V gene, CDR1 is SGHTA and CDR2 is FQGNSA. The CDR3 coding sequence is TGTGCCAGCAGCTTAGAGGGGACAGGCTATGGCTACACCTTC. Amino acids: CASSLEGTGYGYTF.